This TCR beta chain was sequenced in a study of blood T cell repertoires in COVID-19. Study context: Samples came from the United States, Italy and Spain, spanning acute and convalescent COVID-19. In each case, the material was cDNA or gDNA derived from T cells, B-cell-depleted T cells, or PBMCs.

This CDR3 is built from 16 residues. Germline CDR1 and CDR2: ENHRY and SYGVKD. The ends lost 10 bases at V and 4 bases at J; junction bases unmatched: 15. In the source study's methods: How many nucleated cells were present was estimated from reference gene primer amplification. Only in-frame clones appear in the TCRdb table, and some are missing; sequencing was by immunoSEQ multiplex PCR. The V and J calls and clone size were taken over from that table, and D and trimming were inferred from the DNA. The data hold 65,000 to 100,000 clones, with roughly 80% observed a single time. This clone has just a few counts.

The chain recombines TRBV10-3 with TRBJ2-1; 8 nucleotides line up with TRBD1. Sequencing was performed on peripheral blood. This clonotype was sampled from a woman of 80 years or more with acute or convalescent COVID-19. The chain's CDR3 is CATLNPDRATYNEQFF. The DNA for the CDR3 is TGTGCCACCTTAAATCCGGACAGGGCAACGTACAATGAGCAGTTCTTC.